The T cell receptor beta chain under discussion was sequenced for a study of blood T cell repertoires in COVID-19. The germline CDR1 and CDR2 sequences are DFQATT and SNEGSKA (reference sequence). Losses at the gene ends were 3 bases for V and 3 bases for J; bases not matched to a gene: 9. The CDR3 contains 15 residues. This clone was counted a single time. TCRdb's copy holds only in-frame clones and misses some; the assay was immunoSEQ multiplex PCR. This sample has about 480,000 clones, with 88% found just once. This clonotype was obtained from a woman in her 40s who had recovered from COVID-19. V and J are TRBV20-1 and TRBJ2-5; TRBD2 matches 8 bases. Sequencing was done on a sample of PBMCs or T cells enriched from blood (not recorded which). The CDR3 DNA is TGCAGTGCTAGTAGACGGGAGGGCCGCGAAGAGACCCAGTACTTC. Translation gives CSASRREGREETQYF.